This T cell receptor (beta chain) was documented in a study of T cells in Graves' hyperthyroidism and ophthalmopathy. Study conclusions and caveats: Most thyroid clonotypes expanded above 0.001 were also detected in blood.

Turning to this clonotype: Its specificity is not known.

The V gene lost 7 bases and the J gene lost 2 bases, with 9 bases spanning the gap. This CDR3 has 13 residues. Per the germline V gene, CDR1 is MDHEN and CDR2 is SYDVKM. Amplification yielded TCR beta CDR3 regions, with RNA transcripts as the source. The TCR CDR3 first-round RT-PCR relied on the HTBI primer set. TCRdb re-called the multiplex PCR reads through MiXCR, storing one row per CDR3 protein. This table has roughly 660,000 distinct CDR3 sequences, 17% appearing once. The genes are TRBV28 and TRBJ1-5; D gene ambiguous. The sample was blood. This sequence was found in a man aged 50-59 years with Graves' hyperthyroidism. The CDR3 bases are TGTGCCAGCATACAGTCGGGCAATCAGCCCCAGCATTTT. Amino acid sequence: CASIQSGNQPQHF.